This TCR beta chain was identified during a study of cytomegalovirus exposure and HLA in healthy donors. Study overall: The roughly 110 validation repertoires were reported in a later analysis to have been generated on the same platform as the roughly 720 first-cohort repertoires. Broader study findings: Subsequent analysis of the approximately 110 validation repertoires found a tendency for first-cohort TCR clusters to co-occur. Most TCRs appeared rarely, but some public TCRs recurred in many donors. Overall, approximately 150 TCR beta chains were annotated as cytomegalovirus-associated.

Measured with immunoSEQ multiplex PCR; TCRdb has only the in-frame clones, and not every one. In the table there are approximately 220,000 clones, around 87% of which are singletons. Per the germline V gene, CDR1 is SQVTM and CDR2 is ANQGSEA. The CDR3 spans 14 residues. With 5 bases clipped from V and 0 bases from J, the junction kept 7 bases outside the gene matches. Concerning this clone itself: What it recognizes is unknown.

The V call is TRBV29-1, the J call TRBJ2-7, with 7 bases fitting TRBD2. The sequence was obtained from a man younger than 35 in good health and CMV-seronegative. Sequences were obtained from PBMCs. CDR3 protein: CSVRSGGRSYEQYF. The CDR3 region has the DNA TGCAGCGTTCGATCGGGGGGACGCTCCTACGAGCAGTACTTC.